Detailed here is one T cell receptor beta chain. The data derive from a study of brain T cells in children with intractable seizures. CDR1 is SGHAT, CDR2 FQNNGV, per germline. The CDR3 runs 14 residues. V shed 5 bases and J shed 6 bases, with 15 bases lying between them. Some clones are missing from TCRdb's copy, which holds only in-frame ones; the method was immunoSEQ multiplex PCR. Counted here are approximately 23,000 clones, around 94% occurring once; the ten biggest clones make up around 6.6%. The material was peripheral blood, obtained at surgery. This clonotype was obtained from a boy aged 10-17 years with focal cortical dysplasia and intractable seizures. The chain couples TRBV11-2 to TRBJ2-3; D may be TRBD1 or TRBD2 (6 bases each). The CDR3 reads CASSPKGDWDTQYF. In DNA form, the CDR3 reads TGTGCCAGCAGCCCCAAGGGGGACTGGGATACGCAGTATTTT.